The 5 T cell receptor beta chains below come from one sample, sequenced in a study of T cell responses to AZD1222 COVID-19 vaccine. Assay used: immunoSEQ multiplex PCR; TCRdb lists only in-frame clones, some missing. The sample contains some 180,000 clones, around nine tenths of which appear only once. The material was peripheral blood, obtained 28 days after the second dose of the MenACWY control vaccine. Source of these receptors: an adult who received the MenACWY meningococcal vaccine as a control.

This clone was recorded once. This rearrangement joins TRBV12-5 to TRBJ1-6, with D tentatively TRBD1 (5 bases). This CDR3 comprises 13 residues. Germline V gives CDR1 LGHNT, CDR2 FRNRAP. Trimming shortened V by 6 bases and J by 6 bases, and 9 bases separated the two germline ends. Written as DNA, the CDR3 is TGTGCTAGTGGCCCTGACAGTAATTCACCCCTCCACTTT. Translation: CASGPDSNSPLHF.

CDR3: CASSLFPSGSVNEQFF. DNA for the CDR3: TGTGCCAGTAGTTTATTTCCTAGCGGGAGTGTGAATGAGCAGTTCTTC. V is TRBV19 and J is TRBJ2-1; 10 bases map to TRBD2. Per the germline V gene, CDR1 is LNHDA and CDR2 is SQIVND (reference sequence). The CDR3 has 16 amino acids. Trimming took 5 bases from V and 7 from J; bases not matched to a gene: 11.

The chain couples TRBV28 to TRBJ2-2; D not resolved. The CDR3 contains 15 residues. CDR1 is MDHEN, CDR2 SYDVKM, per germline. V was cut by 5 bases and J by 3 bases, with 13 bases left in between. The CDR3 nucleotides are TGTGCCAGCAGTAAATACATTTCATACACCGGGGAGCTGTTTTTT. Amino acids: CASSKYISYTGELFF.

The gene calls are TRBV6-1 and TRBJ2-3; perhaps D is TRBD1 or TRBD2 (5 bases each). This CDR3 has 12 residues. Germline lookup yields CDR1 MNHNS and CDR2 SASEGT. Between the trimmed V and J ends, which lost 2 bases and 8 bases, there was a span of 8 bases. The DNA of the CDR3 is TGTGCCAGCAGTGAACTCGGGACTACGCAGTATTTT. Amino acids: CASSELGTTQYF.

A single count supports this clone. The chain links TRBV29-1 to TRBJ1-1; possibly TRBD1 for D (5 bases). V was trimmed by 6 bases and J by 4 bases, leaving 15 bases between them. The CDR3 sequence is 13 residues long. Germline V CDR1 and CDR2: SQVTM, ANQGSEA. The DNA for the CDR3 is TGCAGCGTGGCCCGGACGGGGGGCACTGAAGCTTTCTTT. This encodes CSVARTGGTEAFF.